These T cell receptor beta chains were read from a single sample in a study of T cell clones after liver transplantation. Sequencing was performed with immunoSEQ multiplex PCR; in TCRdb, only in-frame clones are kept and a portion is missing. The profile shows roughly 55,000 clones, about 67% of them singletons. Here the sequenced sample was CD4+ T cells from blood, taken around 54 months after liver transplant. The receptors were sampled from a human patient who received a liver transplant. T cells may partly derive from the graft donor. The conserved cysteine and the conserved F or W are not part of the CDR3 here. A D gene is named only where the DNA matches it firmly. Clone size, where shown, is once, few, many, or a class for clones that have expanded.

cdr3_aa j_call clone_size v_call d_call
ASSQAGGAGVNEKLF TRBJ1-4 NA TRBV4-1 NA
AWRRGRGAGGANVLT TRBJ2-6 NA TRBV30 TRBD2
ASSLGQGAYNEQF TRBJ2-1 few TRBV7-2 TRBD1
ASSRGQAEGLF TRBJ1-4 NA TRBV6-5 TRBD1
ASSLGRASGHYGYT TRBJ1-2 NA TRBV27 NA
ASSGTFTDTQY TRBJ2-3 NA TRBV5-1 NA
ASSLTQGGGGETQY TRBJ2-5 NA TRBV5-1 NA
ASSIGGGDLFGTDTQY TRBJ2-3 NA TRBV19 TRBD2
AWREQGKEAQH TRBJ1-5 NA TRBV30 TRBD1
ASTRWVANNSPLH TRBJ1-6 few TRBV6-5 NA
ASRRTGAPEQY TRBJ2-7 once TRBV6-5 TRBD1
ASSLSGGNSLWDEQF TRBJ2-1 NA TRBV7-2 NA
AWSKTASTDTQY TRBJ2-3 NA TRBV30 NA
ASSATGTDTQY TRBJ2-3 NA TRBV5-6 NA
ASSSQRTGSNTEAF TRBJ1-1 NA TRBV7-8 TRBD1
ASSLVPGVMNTEAF TRBJ1-1 NA TRBV14 NA
ASSAGGTGNYEQY TRBJ2-7 NA TRBV2 TRBD1
ASSIGRDIGYT TRBJ1-2 NA TRBV19 NA
ATAGQGSYEQY TRBJ2-7 NA TRBV6-6 TRBD1
ASSYSSGKEAF TRBJ1-1 NA TRBV6-5 NA
ASTGQGAQNTEAF TRBJ1-1 NA TRBV2 TRBD1
ASSVGEADTGELF TRBJ2-2 NA TRBV9 NA
ASSCESRANVLT TRBJ2-6 NA TRBV2 NA
ASSLWGTGTYEQY TRBJ2-7 NA TRBV5-1 TRBD1
ASSSGTGWVNQPQH TRBJ1-5 few TRBV28 TRBD1
ASSFRQGVRGEKLF TRBJ1-4 NA TRBV5-4 TRBD1
ASSFMADYGYT TRBJ1-2 few TRBV5-6 NA
ASSPRDSLNQPQH TRBJ1-5 NA TRBV28 TRBD1